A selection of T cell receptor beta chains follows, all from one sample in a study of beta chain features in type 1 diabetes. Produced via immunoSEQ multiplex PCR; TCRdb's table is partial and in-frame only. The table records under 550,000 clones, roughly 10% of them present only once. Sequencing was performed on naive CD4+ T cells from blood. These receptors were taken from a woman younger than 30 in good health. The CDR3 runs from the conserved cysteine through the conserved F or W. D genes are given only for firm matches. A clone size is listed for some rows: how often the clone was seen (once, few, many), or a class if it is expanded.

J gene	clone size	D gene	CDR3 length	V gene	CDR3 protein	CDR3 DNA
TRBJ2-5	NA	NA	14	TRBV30	CAGGTRGYQETQYF	TGTGCCGGGGGGACAAGGGGTTACCAAGAGACCCAGTACTTC
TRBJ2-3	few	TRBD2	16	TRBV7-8	CASSLVAGTSTDTQYF	TGTGCCAGCAGCTTAGTAGCGGGGACTAGCACAGATACGCAGTATTTT
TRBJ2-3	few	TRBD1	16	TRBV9	CASSAGTGASTDTQYF	TGTGCCAGCAGCGCCGGGACAGGGGCGAGCACAGATACGCAGTATTTT
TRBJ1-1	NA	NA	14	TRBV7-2	CASTVYTASTEAFF	TGTGCCAGCACCGTCTACACCGCGAGCACTGAAGCTTTCTTT
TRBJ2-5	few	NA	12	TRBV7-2	CASSFPGGTQYF	TGTGCCAGCAGCTTCCCCGGTGGGACCCAGTACTTC
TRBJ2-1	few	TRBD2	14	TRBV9	CASSPRTSGNEQFF	TGTGCCAGCAGCCCCCGGACTAGCGGCAATGAGCAGTTCTTC
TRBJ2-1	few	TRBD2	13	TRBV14	CASNRGTNNEQFF	TGTGCCAGCAACAGAGGGACTAACAATGAGCAGTTCTTC
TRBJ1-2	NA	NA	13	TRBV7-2	CASSLGRGYGYTF	TGTGCCAGCAGCTTAGGGCGTGGTTATGGCTACACCTTC
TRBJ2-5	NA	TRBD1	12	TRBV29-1	CSVTQGEETQYF	TGCAGCGTCACACAGGGGGAAGAGACCCAGTACTTC
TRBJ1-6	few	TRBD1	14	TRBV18	CASSPPGGGSPLHF	TGTGCCAGCTCACCGCCAGGGGGCGGATCACCCCTCCACTTT
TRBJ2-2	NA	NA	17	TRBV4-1	CASSPRGPKKNTGELFF	TGCGCCAGCAGCCCCCGGGGACCGAAAAAAAACACCGGGGAGCTGTTTTTT
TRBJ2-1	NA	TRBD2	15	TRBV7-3	CASSPRTSANNEQFF	TGTGCCAGCAGCCCACGGACTAGCGCCAACAATGAGCAGTTCTTC
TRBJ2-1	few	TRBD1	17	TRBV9	CASSSGRGTGDYNEQFF	TGTGCCAGCAGCTCAGGGAGAGGGACAGGGGACTACAATGAGCAGTTCTTC
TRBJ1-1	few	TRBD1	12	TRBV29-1	CSDVQGRTEAFF	TGCAGCGATGTACAGGGGAGGACTGAAGCTTTCTTT
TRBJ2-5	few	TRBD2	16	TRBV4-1	CASSSRLAGRQETQYF	TGCGCCAGCAGCTCTCGACTAGCGGGGCGCCAAGAGACCCAGTACTTC
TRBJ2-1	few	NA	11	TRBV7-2	CASSLFDEQFF	TGTGCCAGCAGCTTATTCGATGAGCAGTTCTTC
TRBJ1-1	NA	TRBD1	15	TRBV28	CASSLWGQGVTEAFF	TGTGCCAGCAGTTTATGGGGACAGGGTGTGACTGAAGCTTTCTTT
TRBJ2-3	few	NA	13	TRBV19	CASRGLGADTQYF	TGTGCCAGTAGAGGATTAGGGGCAGATACGCAGTATTTT
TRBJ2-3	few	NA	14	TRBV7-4	CASRKTGIADTQYF	TGTGCCAGCAGAAAAACAGGTATCGCAGATACGCAGTATTTT
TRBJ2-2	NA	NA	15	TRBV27	CASSGRGWWTGELFF	TGTGCCAGCAGCGGCCGGGGATGGTGGACCGGGGAGCTGTTTTTT
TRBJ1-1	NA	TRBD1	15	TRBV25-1	CASSESDRVRTEAFF	TGTGCCAGCAGTGAATCGGACAGGGTACGCACTGAAGCTTTCTTT
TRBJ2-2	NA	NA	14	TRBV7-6	CASSLDRETGELFF	TGTGCCAGCAGCTTAGACCGGGAGACCGGGGAGCTGTTTTTT
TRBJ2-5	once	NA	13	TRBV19	CASRDSSLETQYF	TGTGCCAGTAGGGACAGTTCGTTGGAGACCCAGTACTTC
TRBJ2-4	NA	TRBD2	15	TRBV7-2	CASSVPGTMGNIQYF	TGTGCCAGCAGCGTCCCCGGGACTATGGGAAACATTCAGTACTTC
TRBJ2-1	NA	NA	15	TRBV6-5	CASSYDRGSYNEQFF	TGTGCCAGCAGTTACGATAGGGGCTCCTACAATGAGCAGTTCTTC
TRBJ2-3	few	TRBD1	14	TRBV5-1	CASNPDRFTDTQYF	TGCGCCAGCAACCCGGACAGGTTCACAGATACGCAGTATTTT